The rows below give T cell receptor beta chains drawn from one sample of a study of regulatory T cells in long-lasting Graves disease. From the multiplex PCR reads, TCRdb called clonotypes with MiXCR, one entry per CDR3 protein. The sample consists of approximately 470,000 distinct CDR3 sequences, 15% to 20% of them appearing once. The sample also formed part of further work on T cells in Graves' hyperthyroidism and ophthalmopathy.

The input for sequencing was peripheral blood mononuclear cells (PBMCs), taken at new diagnosis, from a patient treated with antithyroid drugs. The receptors were gathered from a man aged 40-49 years with Graves disease. Each CDR3 is given with its conserved first and last residue. Each record gives: J gene, D gene, V gene, clone size, CDR3 DNA, CDR3 protein. A D gene is named only where the DNA matches it firmly. A row's size may be missing; if present it is once, few, many or a size class.

J gene: TRBJ2-1
D gene: TRBD2
V gene: TRBV15
clone size: NA
CDR3 DNA: TGTGCCACCAGCAGAGGACACAGCGGGAGCAGGGATGAGCAGTTCTTC
CDR3 protein: CATSRGHSGSRDEQFF

J gene: TRBJ1-6
D gene: NA
V gene: TRBV30
clone size: many
CDR3 DNA: TGTGCCTGGAGCTTGTCCGGGGCAGGTCTGAGTTCACCCCTCCACTTT
CDR3 protein: CAWSLSGAGLSSPLHF

J gene: TRBJ1-2
D gene: NA
V gene: TRBV2
clone size: many
CDR3 DNA: TGTGCCAGCAAAATGGACAGCCTCTATGGCTACACCTTC
CDR3 protein: CASKMDSLYGYTF

J gene: TRBJ2-1
D gene: NA
V gene: TRBV6-5
clone size: NA
CDR3 DNA: TGTGCCAGCAGTTACGGGCTAGCGACGAATGAGCAGTTCTTC
CDR3 protein: CASSYGLATNEQFF

J gene: TRBJ1-5
D gene: NA
V gene: TRBV19
clone size: NA
CDR3 DNA: TGTGCCAGTAATCCGGGACCCTATAGCAATCAGCCCCAGCATTTT
CDR3 protein: CASNPGPYSNQPQHF

J gene: TRBJ2-3
D gene: TRBD2
V gene: TRBV5-1
clone size: many
CDR3 DNA: TGCGCCAGCAGCAGCCGGACTAGCTTCCCAGATACGCAGTATTTT
CDR3 protein: CASSSRTSFPDTQYF

J gene: TRBJ2-1
D gene: NA
V gene: TRBV7-2
clone size: many
CDR3 DNA: TGTGCCAGCAGCTCCCAACCCAGCTCCTACAATGAGCAGTTCTTC
CDR3 protein: CASSSQPSSYNEQFF

J gene: TRBJ2-6
D gene: TRBD1
V gene: TRBV6-1
clone size: few
CDR3 DNA: TGTGCCAGCAGATACCCAGGGGGACCGGCGGGGGCCAACGTCCTGACTTTC
CDR3 protein: CASRYPGGPAGANVLTF

J gene: TRBJ2-7
D gene: NA
V gene: TRBV28
clone size: NA
CDR3 DNA: TGTGCCAGCAGTTCCCCTCCGCCGGCGATCTACGAGCAGTACTTC
CDR3 protein: CASSSPPPAIYEQYF

J gene: TRBJ2-5
D gene: NA
V gene: TRBV19
clone size: NA
CDR3 DNA: TGTGCCAGTAGTATCGTCCCGAGAGACCAAGAGACCCAGTACTTC
CDR3 protein: CASSIVPRDQETQYF

J gene: TRBJ2-7
D gene: NA
V gene: TRBV24-1
clone size: NA
CDR3 DNA: TGTGCCACCAGTGCCCGACGCTTACAGGGAATCCATGAAGAGCAGTACTTC
CDR3 protein: CATSARRLQGIHEEQYF

J gene: TRBJ2-5
D gene: TRBD1
V gene: TRBV9
clone size: few
CDR3 DNA: TGTGCCAGCAGCCCCGACCCAGGACAGGGTAGACGAGAGACCCAGTACTTC
CDR3 protein: CASSPDPGQGRRETQYF

J gene: TRBJ1-2
D gene: NA
V gene: TRBV3-1
clone size: many
CDR3 DNA: TGTGCCAGCAGCCAAGATGGGCTCCACGAGGGCTACACCTTC
CDR3 protein: CASSQDGLHEGYTF

J gene: TRBJ2-3
D gene: TRBD1
V gene: TRBV10-2
clone size: few
CDR3 DNA: TGCGCCAGCAGTGAGTTAGGCAGGGGGCTGGATACGCAGTATTTT
CDR3 protein: CASSELGRGLDTQYF

J gene: TRBJ2-2
D gene: NA
V gene: TRBV6-1
clone size: NA
CDR3 DNA: TGTGCCAGCAGCCTTACAGGGTATCCAGGGGAGCTGTTTTTT
CDR3 protein: CASSLTGYPGELFF

J gene: TRBJ2-5
D gene: NA
V gene: TRBV28
clone size: few
CDR3 DNA: TGTGCCAGCAGTACTCATTCGGAGACCCAGTACTTC
CDR3 protein: CASSTHSETQYF

J gene: TRBJ2-1
D gene: NA
V gene: TRBV30
clone size: many
CDR3 DNA: TGTGCCTGGACCGGGACATTCTCCTACAATGAGCAGTTCTTC
CDR3 protein: CAWTGTFSYNEQFF

J gene: TRBJ1-6
D gene: NA
V gene: TRBV3-1
clone size: many
CDR3 DNA: TGTGCCAGCCGCGGACCCGATAATTCACCCCTCCACTTT
CDR3 protein: CASRGPDNSPLHF

J gene: TRBJ2-7
D gene: NA
V gene: TRBV5-4
clone size: NA
CDR3 DNA: TGTGCCAGCAGCTTGGCGGAGGAGTACGAGCAGTACTTC
CDR3 protein: CASSLAEEYEQYF

J gene: TRBJ1-4
D gene: TRBD1
V gene: TRBV29-1
clone size: NA
CDR3 DNA: TGCAGCGGAACAGGGGGAAATGGTAATGAAAAACTGTTTTTT
CDR3 protein: CSGTGGNGNEKLFF

J gene: TRBJ2-1
D gene: NA
V gene: TRBV2
clone size: many
CDR3 DNA: TGTGCCAGCAGCGTGGACCGTGACAATGAGCAGTTCTTC
CDR3 protein: CASSVDRDNEQFF

J gene: TRBJ2-3
D gene: TRBD2
V gene: TRBV3-1
clone size: few
CDR3 DNA: TGTGCCAGCAGCCAAGATACCACTAGCGGGAGGCGGGGCACAGATACGCAGTATTTT
CDR3 protein: CASSQDTTSGRRGTDTQYF

J gene: TRBJ2-7
D gene: NA
V gene: TRBV7-9
clone size: NA
CDR3 DNA: TGTGCCAGCAGCTTAGCGAGGTCAGCAGTGGGCGGCGAGCAGTACTTC
CDR3 protein: CASSLARSAVGGEQYF

J gene: TRBJ1-1
D gene: TRBD1
V gene: TRBV19
clone size: NA
CDR3 DNA: TGTGCCAGTAGTATTCCCTACACAGGGACAGTGAACACTGAAGCTTTCTTT
CDR3 protein: CASSIPYTGTVNTEAFF

J gene: TRBJ1-3
D gene: NA
V gene: TRBV3-1
clone size: NA
CDR3 DNA: TGTGCCAGCAGCCCCTTCTCGTCCGTCTCTGGAAACACCATATATTTT
CDR3 protein: CASSPFSSVSGNTIYF

J gene: TRBJ1-5
D gene: TRBD1
V gene: TRBV2
clone size: many
CDR3 DNA: TGTGCCAGCAGTGACGACAGGGGGCTCCAACAGCCCCAGCATTTT
CDR3 protein: CASSDDRGLQQPQHF

J gene: TRBJ2-3
D gene: NA
V gene: TRBV13
clone size: many
CDR3 DNA: TGTGCCAGCAGCTCCCTACAAAATAATTGGTCACTAGCCGACTCCACAGATACGCAGTATTTT
CDR3 protein: CASSSLQNNWSLADSTDTQYF

J gene: TRBJ2-6
D gene: NA
V gene: TRBV29-1
clone size: NA
CDR3 DNA: TGCAGCGTTGAAAATTGGGGGCAGGCCTCTGGGGCCAACGTCCTGACTTTC
CDR3 protein: CSVENWGQASGANVLTF

J gene: TRBJ2-2
D gene: NA
V gene: TRBV7-3
clone size: few
CDR3 DNA: TGTGCCAGCAGCTTACTTGGGGCGCGAACCGGGGAGCTGCTTTTT
CDR3 protein: CASSLLGARTGELLF

J gene: TRBJ2-3
D gene: NA
V gene: TRBV27
clone size: many
CDR3 DNA: TGTGCCAGCAGTTTCCACCGGACATTGCGCACAGATACGCAGTATTTT
CDR3 protein: CASSFHRTLRTDTQYF

J gene: TRBJ2-1
D gene: TRBD2
V gene: TRBV9
clone size: few
CDR3 DNA: TGTGCCAGCAGCGTAGACCTAGCGGGAGGGTTTACGGATGAGCAGTTCTTC
CDR3 protein: CASSVDLAGGFTDEQFF

J gene: TRBJ2-7
D gene: NA
V gene: TRBV2
clone size: NA
CDR3 DNA: TGTGCCAGCAGCGGGGAAAGGGCGCGTTACGAGCAGTACTTC
CDR3 protein: CASSGERARYEQYF

J gene: TRBJ2-3
D gene: NA
V gene: TRBV28
clone size: many
CDR3 DNA: TGTGCCAGCAGTTTGGCGGGGACGACACCCGTGGCAGATACGCAGTATTTT
CDR3 protein: CASSLAGTTPVADTQYF

J gene: TRBJ2-7
D gene: TRBD2
V gene: TRBV4-1
clone size: few
CDR3 DNA: TGCGCCAGCAGCCAATGGGCACGGGAGGAAGACGAGCAGTACTTC
CDR3 protein: CASSQWAREEDEQYF

J gene: TRBJ1-1
D gene: NA
V gene: TRBV3-1
clone size: many
CDR3 DNA: TGTGCCAGCAGTCAGGTAAACACTGAAGCTTTCTTT
CDR3 protein: CASSQVNTEAFF

J gene: TRBJ2-5
D gene: NA
V gene: TRBV29-1
clone size: many
CDR3 DNA: TGCAGCGCCCTGAAGGCAGGGGCTTCTGGGGAGACCCAGTACTTC
CDR3 protein: CSALKAGASGETQYF

J gene: TRBJ2-7
D gene: NA
V gene: TRBV6-1
clone size: many
CDR3 DNA: TGTGCCAGCAGCGGCGTACAACGGAGCGAGCAGTACTTC
CDR3 protein: CASSGVQRSEQYF

J gene: TRBJ1-1
D gene: NA
V gene: TRBV5-5
clone size: NA
CDR3 DNA: TGTGCCAGCAGCTCGCAAACGGAGCAATACACTGAAGCTTTCTTT
CDR3 protein: CASSSQTEQYTEAFF

J gene: TRBJ1-4
D gene: TRBD1
V gene: TRBV2
clone size: many
CDR3 DNA: TGTGCCAGCAGTGCGGCGACAGGGTTCGATGAAAAACTGTTTTTT
CDR3 protein: CASSAATGFDEKLFF

J gene: TRBJ2-7
D gene: TRBD1
V gene: TRBV3-1
clone size: many
CDR3 DNA: TGTGCCAGCAGCCCTCGGACAGGGGTCAGAGAGCAGTACTTC
CDR3 protein: CASSPRTGVREQYF

J gene: TRBJ2-5
D gene: NA
V gene: TRBV5-1
clone size: many
CDR3 DNA: TGCGCCAGCAGCTTGGTCCAGCGTAAAGAGACCCAGTACTTC
CDR3 protein: CASSLVQRKETQYF

J gene: TRBJ2-3
D gene: NA
V gene: TRBV3-1
clone size: many
CDR3 DNA: TGTGCCAGCAGCCAAGGGGTAGTGTTCACAGATACGCAGTATTTT
CDR3 protein: CASSQGVVFTDTQYF

J gene: TRBJ2-1
D gene: NA
V gene: TRBV4-1
clone size: few
CDR3 DNA: TGCGCCAGCAGCCAGCCGCCAGGGGCCAATGAGCAGTTCTTC
CDR3 protein: CASSQPPGANEQFF

J gene: TRBJ1-1
D gene: NA
V gene: TRBV7-9
clone size: NA
CDR3 DNA: TGTGCCAGCAGCCCGAGTGGGGCGAACACTGAAGCTTTCTTT
CDR3 protein: CASSPSGANTEAFF

J gene: TRBJ2-5
D gene: TRBD1
V gene: TRBV28
clone size: many
CDR3 DNA: TGTGCCAGCAGTCCCCGGGACAGAGAGACCCAGTACTTC
CDR3 protein: CASSPRDRETQYF

J gene: TRBJ1-5
D gene: NA
V gene: TRBV10-3
clone size: few
CDR3 DNA: TGTGCCATCAGTGAGGGGCAGACCTATCAGCCCCAGCATTTT
CDR3 protein: CAISEGQTYQPQHF

J gene: TRBJ1-2
D gene: NA
V gene: TRBV2
clone size: many
CDR3 DNA: TGTGCCAGCAGTGTAAACAGGGACAACTCTGGCTACACCTTC
CDR3 protein: CASSVNRDNSGYTF

J gene: TRBJ2-1
D gene: NA
V gene: TRBV5-1
clone size: many
CDR3 DNA: TGCGCCAGCAGCTTGGAGACAACGAGCTCCTACAATGAGCAGTTCTTC
CDR3 protein: CASSLETTSSYNEQFF